What follows is one TCR beta chain and its context. The CDR3 consists of 14 residues. The V and J ends lost 6 bases and 5 bases, in that order; junction bases with no gene match: 8. Germline CDR1 is SGHTA and CDR2 is FQGTGA. This sample is drawn from a study of blood T cell repertoires in COVID-19. Overall study: Sites in the United States, Italy and Spain provided acute and convalescent COVID-19 samples.

In the original processing: Cell counts per sample came from amplifying reference gene primers. The data were produced by immunoSEQ multiplex PCR, yet TCRdb's version contains in-frame clones alone and is incomplete. D and trimming were read from the DNA, whereas the V and J calls and clone size are those reported in that table. The table records under 150,000 clones, almost 80% of them present only once. Cohort 3 donors were reported recovered after two negative PCRs, clearance, or symptom resolution. The sequencing input was PBMCs or T cells enriched from blood (not recorded which). The receptor comes from a woman aged 50 to 60 who had recovered from COVID-19. The chain links TRBV7-3 to TRBJ2-5; 8 bases match TRBD1. In DNA form, the CDR3 reads TGTGCCAGCAGTCTACAGGGGGGCCGTGAGACCCAGTACTTC. Translated: CASSLQGGRETQYF.